This entry is about one T cell receptor beta chain. Its target is unknown. These data are taken from a study of siplizumab effects on memory and regulatory T cells. Overall study findings and caveats: Neither a naive nor a memory phenotype was assignable to roughly 75-96% of proliferating CD4+ or CD8+ clones. No functional test confirmed suppression by proliferating siplizumab-culture Tregs. Unstimulated subsets were the mapping target of only a minor fraction of alloreactive clones.

Sequenced by immunoSEQ multiplex PCR; TCRdb stores in-frame clones only, minus some. The sample consists of around 72,000 clones, under 95% of them appearing once. This clonotype originated in a human donor in good health. The specimen sequenced was CD8+ T cells sorted from blood.

The CDR3 loop is CASGDTYGYTF. CDR3 DNA sequence: TGCGCCAGCGGGGACACCTATGGCTACACCTTC. This rearrangement joins TRBV4-1 to TRBJ1-2; a possible D gene is TRBD1 (6 bases). V shed 8 bases and J shed 4 bases, with 8 bases lying between them. Per germline, CDR1 MGHRA and CDR2 YSYEKL. The CDR3 covers 11 residues.